This T cell receptor beta chain was sequenced for a study of T cells in Graves' hyperthyroidism and ophthalmopathy (dated by TCRdb to about 2019). Regarding the study in general: Peripheral blood was sampled at the time of initial diagnosis, prior to any treatment. Thyroid tissue and blood T-cell repertoires from roughly six Graves' hyperthyroidism patients were also compared in the study. Prospective prediction of ophthalmopathy was tested in an independent validation cohort of 18 to 20 hyperthyroidism patients and 17 patients who later progressed to ophthalmopathy. For training and testing, the 80 to 100 patients in the discovery cohort were randomly divided in a 7:3 ratio. TCR V-J signatures able to tell the groups apart were searched for in a discovery cohort of approximately 95 patients, of whom about 40 had Graves' ophthalmopathy and around 58 had stable Graves' hyperthyroidism. Once sampling was done, hyperthyroidism patients were given methimazole at a starting dose of 30 mg daily, whereas ophthalmopathy patients were given high-dose intravenous methylprednisolone. TCR Vbeta CDR3 sequencing of 120 to 150 peripheral blood samples (43 ophthalmopathy, approximately 80 hyperthyroidism and approximately 17 progressor patients) is reported in the paper.

Points on this clonotype: Its target antigen remains unknown. Base qualities were left out, and no much larger clone turns up one base away.

From the cysteine through the phenylalanine, the CDR3 covers 14 amino acids. The only DNA kept is the CDR3, 42 bases in frame from the first base. Based on the germline V gene (reference sequence), the CDR1 and CDR2 sequences are SEHNR and FQNEAQ. Compared with germline, V lacks 7 bases and J lacks 0 bases; bases without a gene match: 4. Moderately to severely active disease, a Clinical Activity Score of at least 3, a NOSPECS grade of at least 4, and a duration under 3 months were present in ophthalmopathy patients. The study excluded patients with uncontrolled infections, other autoimmune diseases, pregnancy or lactation. Diagnoses were established on the basis of clinical symptoms, serum thyroxine and TRAb, thyroid ultrasound, and orbital computed tomography. PBMCs were isolated from about 9 ml of fresh peripheral blood by Ficoll-Paque density gradient centrifugation. Total RNA was extracted using Trizol reagent, and RNA quality was assessed on an Agilent 2100 Bioanalyzer.

The TCR beta CDR3 regions were amplified from RNA transcripts. A first-round RT-PCR of the TCR CDR3 used the HTBI primer set with the Qiagen OneStep RT-PCR kit. Libraries were constructed in a second round of multiplex PCR, after which size selection and purification were performed. Libraries were sequenced paired-end with 100 bp reads on an Illumina HiSeq2000. The authors' pipeline ran thus. SOAPnuke was used to process the raw data, throwing out any read that contained adapters or uncalled bases, had a mean Phred below 15, or lacked an exact constant-primer or identifier match. COPE v1.2.5 was used to merge high-quality paired reads, and clonotypes were defined as unique nucleotide sequences. MiTCR v1.1 was used to align clonotypes to the IMGT TRBV, TRBD and TRBJ reference segments. The analysis included only V-J combinations with a frequency above 0.0001, which together covered more than 98% of the repertoires. A TCS score was defined as the ratio of F50 (clonal expansion) to E x V (chaos), with BLOSUM62-based TCRdist applied between CDR3 peptides within each V-J. Welch's t-statistics and random forest reduced just over 500 V-J features to 13, which were used in a naive Bayes classifier (R e1071). The public reads were reprocessed in TCRdb via fastp at Q25 and MiXCR, keeping in-frame beta chains. Rows matching on CDR3 protein sequence are summarized as one entry with the most common DNA and genes. These V and J calls rely on TCRdb rather than the paper's analysis. The sample table records 350,000 or so distinct CDR3 sequences; roughly 20% of these occur just once. 15% of the sample is taken by the ten largest.

Overall results and qualifications from the work: Sample size was not statistically predetermined, and investigators were not blinded to group allocation. Most expanded thyroid clonotypes (frequency above 0.001) were also detected in blood, suggesting blood repertoires may reflect thyroid immune responses. A model built on a 13 V-J signature distinguished ophthalmopathy from stable hyperthyroidism, reaching 85% to 90% sensitivity and around 81% specificity in cross-validation and 80%/75% in testing. In validation, progression to ophthalmopathy was predicted by the model with nearly 71% sensitivity and roughly 76% specificity, a median of approximately 6.5 months before onset.

The chain is made from TRBV7-9 and TRBJ2-7, with 9 junctional bases fitting TRBD1. The sequence derives from a woman aged 35 to 49 with Graves' ophthalmopathy. The sequenced sample consisted of blood. The CDR3 corresponds to CASTRDRDSYEQYF. The nucleotide sequence is given as TGTGCCAGCACCCGGGACAGGGACTCCTACGAGCAGTACTTC.